This TCR beta chain was sequenced in a study of blood T cell repertoires in COVID-19. Study background: Some COVID-19 samples were acute and others convalescent; all came from the United States, Italy and Spain.

TCRdb keeps only in-frame clones here, not all; method: immunoSEQ multiplex PCR. The sample includes 150,000 to 200,000 clones, about 91% of them seen just once. Only one count was recorded for this clone. Clinical histories supplied by participants themselves formed the basis of cohort assignment. The V and J ends lost 0 bases and 4 bases respectively, with 22 bases between them. This CDR3 has 19 residues. The germline CDR1 and CDR2 sequences are MGHRA and YSYEKL. The rearrangement joins TRBV4-1 to TRBJ1-5; possibly TRBD1 for D (5 bases). The sequence came from a woman aged 40 to 55 with acute COVID-19. Sequencing was done on a sample of PBMCs or T cells enriched from blood (not recorded which). DNA of the CDR3: TGCGCCAGCAGCCAAGAAATGCACGCGGGGGTCTCCATTAATCAGCCCCAGCATTTT. It codes for CASSQEMHAGVSINQPQHF.